The clone carrying this TCR beta chain was observed a few times. What it binds is unknown. The data were taken from a study of cytomegalovirus exposure and HLA in healthy donors. Study-wide results and limits: A later analysis associated 16,951 TCR beta sequences with HLA alleles at a 0.05 false discovery rate. Specificity of three CMV-associated chains for CMV antigens was verified in vitro. A link between a missense DCLRE1C variant and TCR beta V- and J-gene trimming emerged from a later analysis.

The CDR3 is made up of 14 amino acids. Germline CDR1 and CDR2: MNHNS and SASEGT. The V and J ends lost 5 bases and 4 bases, in that order; junction bases with no gene match: 3. Each donor's status was that of a healthy bone marrow donor. The study ran its PCR with 60 Vbeta and 13 Jbeta primers. Clones were read by immunoSEQ multiplex PCR, and TCRdb kept only the in-frame ones, dropping some. The sample consists of roughly 110,000 clones, 67% of them appearing once. The sequence was obtained from a young man in good health and CMV-seropositive. The sample consisted of PBMCs. This chain links TRBV6-1 with TRBJ2-7; 12 bases fit TRBD2. The CDR3 region has the DNA TGTGCCAGCAGTCTTACTAGCGGGGGGTACGAGCAGTACGTC. Amino acids: CASSLTSGGYEQYV.